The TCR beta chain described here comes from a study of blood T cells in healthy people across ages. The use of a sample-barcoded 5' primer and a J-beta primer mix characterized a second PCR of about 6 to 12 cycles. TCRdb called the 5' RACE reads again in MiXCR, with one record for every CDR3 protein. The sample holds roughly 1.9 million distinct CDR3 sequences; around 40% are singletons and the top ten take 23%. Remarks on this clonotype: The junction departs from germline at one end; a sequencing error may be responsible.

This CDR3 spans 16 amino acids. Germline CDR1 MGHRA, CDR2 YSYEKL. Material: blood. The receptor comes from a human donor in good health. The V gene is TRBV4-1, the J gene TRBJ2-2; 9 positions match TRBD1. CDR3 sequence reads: CASSQDVRQGAGELFF. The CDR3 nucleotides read TGCGCCAGCAGTCAAGATGTGAGACAGGGGGCCGGGGAGCTGTTTTTT.